Shown below are 5 T cell receptor beta chains from a single sample sequenced in a study of T-cell reconstitution after alpha-beta-depleted transplantation in children. Unique molecular identifiers featured in how the TCRbeta library was prepared. TCRdb fed the PCR reads into MiXCR, producing one record per CDR3 protein. The sample lists 65,000 to 85,000 distinct CDR3 sequences; 11% were seen once. Source: PBMCs, taken before TCRalphabeta/CD19-depleted stem cell transplant. Every receptor here comes from a boy between 5 and 17 years old with acute myeloid leukemia, due to receive a stem cell transplant.

This clonotype has a count of ten or more. This sequence joins TRBV6-1 and TRBJ1-5; 9 bases match TRBD1. The ends lost 6 bases at V and 2 bases at J; junction bases unmatched: 2. The CDR3 runs to 14 residues. From germline, CDR1 is MNHNS and CDR2 SASEGT. This chain's CDR3 is CASRRQGGNQPQHF. CDR3 coding DNA: TGTGCCAGCAGGCGACAGGGGGGCAATCAGCCCCAGCATTTT.

V gene TRBV27 combines with J gene TRBJ2-1; D remains ambiguous. Between the trimmed V and J ends, which lost 6 bases and 2 bases, there was a span of 11 bases. Germline V gene sequence: CDR1 MNHEY, CDR2 SMNVEV (reference sequence). CDR3 length equals 14 residues. Here the CDR3 reads CASRITPTYNEQFF. CDR3 sequence (DNA): TGTGCCAGCAGAATTACACCTACCTACAATGAGCAGTTCTTC.

This clonotype was recorded once. The chain links TRBV2 to TRBJ2-7, with TRBD2 matching 10 bases. The CDR3 runs to 13 residues. The germline CDR1 and CDR2 sequences are SNHLY and FYNNEI. Trimming cost V 6 bases and J 5 bases; bases outside gene matches: 4. The CDR3 loop is CASRGAGGDEQYV. The CDR3 DNA sequence: TGTGCCAGCAGGGGAGCGGGGGGGGACGAGCAGTACGTC.

In this sample, this clonotype turned up many times. The CDR3 region is CASSYSGTGLTGELFF. Written as DNA, the CDR3 is TGTGCCAGCAGTTACTCCGGGACAGGCTTAACCGGGGAGCTGTTTTTT. The chain uses TRBV12-3 or TRBV12-4 and TRBJ2-2; 8 positions agree with TRBD1. J lost 5 bases, V lost 4 bases, and 9 bases had no gene match. The CDR3 has 16 residues.

This clonotype was observed many times. The chain couples TRBV7-2 to TRBJ1-5; D is ambiguous. V shed 7 bases and J shed 8 bases, with 18 bases lying between them. This CDR3 has 14 residues. The V gene's germline CDR1 is SGHTA and CDR2 FQGNSA. In nucleotides, the CDR3 is TGTGCCAGCACCAGTAGCCGCGGGGATAAGCCCCAGCATTTT. Its protein product is CASTSSRGDKPQHF.